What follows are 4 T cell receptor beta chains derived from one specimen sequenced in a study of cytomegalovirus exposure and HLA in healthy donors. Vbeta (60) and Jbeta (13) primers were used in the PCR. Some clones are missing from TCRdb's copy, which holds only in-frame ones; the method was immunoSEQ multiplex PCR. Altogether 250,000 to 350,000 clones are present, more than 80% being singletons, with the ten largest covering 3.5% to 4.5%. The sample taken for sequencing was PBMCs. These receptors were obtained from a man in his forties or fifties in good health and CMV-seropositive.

CDR3 residues: CASSQSLSGRGYNEQFF. The CDR3 DNA is TGCGCCAGCAGCCAATCCCTTAGCGGGAGGGGGTACAATGAGCAGTTCTTC. The V gene is TRBV4-3, the J gene TRBJ2-1, with 11 bases matching TRBD2. CDR1 and CDR2 (germline): LGHNA, YSLEER. V was pared by 2 bases and J by 4 bases, with 7 bases of the junction left unmatched. CDR3 length equals 17 residues.

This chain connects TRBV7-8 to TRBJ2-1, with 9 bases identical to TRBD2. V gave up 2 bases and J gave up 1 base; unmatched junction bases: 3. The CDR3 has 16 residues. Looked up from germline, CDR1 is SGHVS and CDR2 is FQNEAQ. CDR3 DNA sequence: TGTGCCAGCAGCTTATGGACTAGCGAGTCCTACAATGAGCAGTTCTTC. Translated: CASSLWTSESYNEQFF.

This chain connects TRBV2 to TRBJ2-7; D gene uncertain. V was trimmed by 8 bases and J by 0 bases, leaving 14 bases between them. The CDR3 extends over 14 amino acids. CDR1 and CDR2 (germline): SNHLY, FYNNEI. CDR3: CASFTLTSSYEQYF. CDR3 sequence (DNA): TGTGCCAGCTTCACACTAACCAGCTCCTACGAGCAGTACTTC. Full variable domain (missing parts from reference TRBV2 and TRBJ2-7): EPEVTQTPSHQVTQMGQEVILRCVPISNHLYFYWYRQILGQKVEFLVSFYNNEISEKSEIFDDQFSVERPDGSNFTLKIRSTKLEDSAMYFCASFTLTSSYEQYFGPGTRLTVT.

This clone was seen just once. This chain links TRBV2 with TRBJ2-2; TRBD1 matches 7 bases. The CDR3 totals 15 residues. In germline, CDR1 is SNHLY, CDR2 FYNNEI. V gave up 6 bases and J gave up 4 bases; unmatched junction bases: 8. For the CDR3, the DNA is TGTGCCAGCAGGGCGACAGGGTCCGGCACCGGGGAGCTGTTTTTT. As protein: CASRATGSGTGELFF.